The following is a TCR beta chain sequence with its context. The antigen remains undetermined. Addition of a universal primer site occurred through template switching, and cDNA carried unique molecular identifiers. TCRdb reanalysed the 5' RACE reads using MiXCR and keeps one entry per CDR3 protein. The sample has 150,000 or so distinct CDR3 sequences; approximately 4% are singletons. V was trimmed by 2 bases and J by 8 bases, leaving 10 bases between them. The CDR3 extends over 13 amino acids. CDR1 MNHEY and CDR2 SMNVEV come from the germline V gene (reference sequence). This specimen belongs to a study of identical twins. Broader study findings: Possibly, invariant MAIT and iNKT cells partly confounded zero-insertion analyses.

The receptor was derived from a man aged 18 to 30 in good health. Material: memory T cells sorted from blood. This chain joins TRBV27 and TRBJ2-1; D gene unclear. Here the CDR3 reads CASSLAARDEQFF. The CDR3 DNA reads TGTGCCAGCAGTTTAGCGGCCCGCGATGAGCAGTTCTTC.